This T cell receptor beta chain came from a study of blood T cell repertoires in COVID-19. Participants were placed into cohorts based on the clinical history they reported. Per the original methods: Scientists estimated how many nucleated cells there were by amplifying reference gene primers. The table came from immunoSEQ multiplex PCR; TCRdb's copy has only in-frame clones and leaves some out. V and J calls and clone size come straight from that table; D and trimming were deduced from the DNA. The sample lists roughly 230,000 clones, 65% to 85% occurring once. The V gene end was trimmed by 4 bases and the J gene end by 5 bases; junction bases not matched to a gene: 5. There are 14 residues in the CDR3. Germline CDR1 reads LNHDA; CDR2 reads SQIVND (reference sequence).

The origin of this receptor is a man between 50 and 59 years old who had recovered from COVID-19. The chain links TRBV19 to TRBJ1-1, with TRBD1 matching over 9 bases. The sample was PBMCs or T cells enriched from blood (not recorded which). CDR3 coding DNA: TGTGCCAGTAGTACGACCGGACAGGGGACTGAAGCTTTCTTT. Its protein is CASSTTGQGTEAFF. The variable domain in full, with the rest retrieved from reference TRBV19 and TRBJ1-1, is DGGITQSPKYLFRKEGQNVTLSCEQNLNHDAMYWYRQDPGQGLRLIYYSQIVNDFQKGDIAEGYSVSREKKESFPLTVTSAQKNPTAFYLCASSTTGQGTEAFFGQGTRLTVV.